The T cell receptor (beta chain) under discussion was sequenced for a study of vaccination effects on CD4 cells after COVID-19 (dated by TCRdb to between 2021 and 2022). At the level of the whole study: Each participant got two doses of an mRNA SARS-CoV-2 vaccine, either BNT162b2 or mRNA-1273. Cultures from other donors in the study were sequenced with the Oncomine TCR Beta short-read assay on an Illumina iSeq 100. The full study included roughly 10 COVID-19 convalescent patients and several SARS-CoV-2-naive healthy vaccine recipients. SARS-CoV-2 spike-specific CD4+ TCR repertoires were compared before and after mRNA vaccination in COVID-19 convalescent patients and in infection-naive vaccine recipients.

In the ViraFEST assay, PBMC were stimulated with viral peptide pools, and TCR sequencing was then used to find antigen-specific CD4+ T cell clonotypes based on their expansion. After around ten days of culture, CD4+ T cells were isolated with the EasySep CD4+ T cell isolation kit. None of the healthy vaccine recipients had a prior SARS-CoV-2 infection, which was confirmed by nucleocapsid antibody tests that came back negative both before and after vaccination. Each well held two million PBMC cultured in IMDM containing roughly 5% human AB serum, approximately 10 IU/ml IL-2 and gentamicin, along with roughly 10 ug/ml peptides. On days 3 and 7, half of the culture medium was replaced with fresh IL-2-containing medium. Each peptide stimulation condition was cultured in triplicate wells unless otherwise noted. Using Ficoll-Paque Plus gradient centrifugation, PBMC were separated from whole blood and then either used fresh or cryopreserved at -140C. The spike proteins of SARS-CoV-2 and of the common cold coronaviruses HCoV-NL63, HCoV-OC43 and HCoV-229E were spanned by overlapping peptide pools. The QIAamp micro DNA kit was used to extract genomic DNA from the cultured CD4+ T cells.

Library creation used the immunoSEQ multiplex PCR assay. DNA from the cultured, isolated CD4+ T cells was subjected to TCR beta CDR3 sequencing. From the authors' description of their analysis: Non-productive TCR sequences were removed and reads were trimmed to the CDR3 region, keeping CDR3s of at least 7 amino acids. Antigen-specific clonotypes were identified with the MANAFEST web app by comparing expansion in peptide wells against reference cultures. For clones to be considered positive, expansion at FDR<0.05 versus reference and all other wells, an odds ratio above 5, and a frequency above 0.1% in two replicate wells were required. Cross-reactive clonotypes were defined as significantly expanded in SARS-CoV-2 spike wells and in at least one common cold coronavirus spike condition. CDR3 similarity was assessed by Levenshtein distance with the stringdist R package, and unrooted trees were built with ape in R 3.6.1. Held by TCRdb, this immuneACCESS table contains in-frame sequences only and omits some clones. Under half of the omission traces to an unresolved V gene where checked; the cause of the rest is unknown. V and J calls and clone size follow that table, whereas D and trimming were derived from the DNA. Recorded for this sample are about 27,000 clones; 73% of them occurred a single time. Of the sample, over 20% falls within the top ten clones.

As concerns this clone: Its binding antigen is unknown. Per-base quality was not reported, and no clone a single base away is much larger than it.

Study-level results and caveats: In healthy vaccine recipients, vaccine-induced clones were almost all SARS-CoV-2 mono-reactive, with only 1 of 255 being cross-reactive with common cold coronaviruses. Marked clonal contraction was observed in both infection-induced and vaccine-induced clones at late post-vaccination timepoints, consistent with waning T cell responses. The study was limited by a small number of convalescent patients and lacked early post-infection timepoints.

The sample here was CD4+ T cells from PBMCs cultured with HCoV-NL63 spike peptides, taken before COVID-19 vaccination. This specimen's cell subset or site label, per the study, means: HCoV-NL63 spike overlapping peptide pool stimulation. The clonotype comes from a human donor who received a COVID-19 vaccine.

This receptor carries the CDR3 CAISEGPSGRWDRGHEQYF. Here is the DNA: TGTGCCATCAGTGAGGGTCCCTCGGGTAGATGGGACAGGGGCCACGAGCAGTACTTC. The sequence links TRBV10-3 to TRBJ2-7, and 10 bases in between align with TRBD1. Its CDR3 holds 19 amino acids, cysteine through phenylalanine. The read is trimmed to its CDR3 DNA, 57 bases read in frame from base 1. Unmatched junction bases come to 18, with V trimmed by 2 bases and J by 5 bases. Based on the germline V gene, the CDR1 and CDR2 sequences are ENHRY and SYGVKD.